This is a list of T cell receptor beta chains from one sample in a study of shared clonotypes between healthy human individuals. The method was immunoSEQ multiplex PCR; TCRdb's version includes in-frame clones alone and lacks a portion of them. The table shows around 2.3 million clones, with 90% to 96% occurring only once. Material: naive CD4+ T cells sorted from blood. The receptors come from a man between 18 and 29 years old in good health. The CDR3 runs from the conserved cysteine through the conserved F or W. The D gene is left open where the match is weak. Clone size is given for some rows only: seen once, a few or many times, or a class if the clone is expanded.

v_call	d_call	clone_size	j_call	cdr3_nt	cdr3_aa
TRBV27	.	.	TRBJ2-4	TGTGCCAGCAGTTCGGGGGGCTGGGGCAAAAACATTCAGTACTTC	CASSSGGWGKNIQYF
TRBV11-2	.	.	TRBJ1-2	TGTGCCAGCAGCCCCCAGACCTCCCGGGAATATGGCTACACCTTC	CASSPQTSREYGYTF
TRBV4-3	TRBD1	.	TRBJ2-3	TGCGCCAGCAGCCCCCGGGACAGGGACACAGATACGCAGTATTTT	CASSPRDRDTDTQYF
TRBV5-1	.	.	TRBJ1-2	TGCGCCAGCAGCCAAACAAGGGGCACTAACTATGGCTACACCTTC	CASSQTRGTNYGYTF
TRBV4-1	TRBD1	.	TRBJ1-5	TGCGCCAGCAGCCAACCGGGACAGGGGGAGGGTCAGCCCCAGCATTTT	CASSQPGQGEGQPQHF
TRBV4-1	.	.	TRBJ2-1	TGCGCCAGCAGCCCCCGTCCTGTACCCCCCAATGAGCAGTTCTTC	CASSPRPVPPNEQFF
TRBV7-2	.	.	TRBJ2-7	TGTGCCAGCAGCCGGACACCTTCCTCCTACGAGCAGTACTTC	CASSRTPSSYEQYF
TRBV18	.	.	TRBJ1-1	TGTGCCAGCTCGGAGGGGGTGAACACTGAAGCTTTCTTT	CASSEGVNTEAFF
TRBV19	.	few	TRBJ1-2	TGTGCCAGTACCAATGGGCAGGGTTTTGGCTACACCTTC	CASTNGQGFGYTF
TRBV7-9	TRBD2	.	TRBJ2-5	TGTGCCAGCAGCCCTCAAGTGGGGGGGGAGACCCAGTACTTC	CASSPQVGGETQYF
TRBV11-2	TRBD2	.	TRBJ2-1	TGTGCCAGCAGCTTAGGGACTAGCGGGAGAATCCATGAGCAGTTCTTC	CASSLGTSGRIHEQFF
TRBV6-5	.	.	TRBJ2-2	TGTGCCAGCAGTGCGGACGGGAACACCGGGGAGCTGTTTTTT	CASSADGNTGELFF
TRBV5-8	TRBD2	.	TRBJ2-3	TGTGCCAGCAGCCCCCTCCCGAGGACTAGCGGGGTTCCTAGCACAGATACGCAGTATTTT	CASSPLPRTSGVPSTDTQYF
TRBV7-9	.	.	TRBJ1-2	TGTGCCAGCAGCTTAGGGGCAGCCACCCTATATGGCTACACCTTC	CASSLGAATLYGYTF
TRBV6-6	.	.	TRBJ2-7	TGTGCCAGCAACCTGGGACCACCATCCTACGAGCAGTACTTC	CASNLGPPSYEQYF
TRBV5-1	TRBD1	once	TRBJ1-4	TGCGCCAGCAGCCCCCTAACAGGGGGCACTAATGAAAAACTGTTTTTT	CASSPLTGGTNEKLFF
TRBV7-9	TRBD2	.	TRBJ2-7	TGTGCCAGCAGCCTAGGAGCGGGAGGGAACTACGAGCAGTACTTC	CASSLGAGGNYEQYF
TRBV18	.	.	TRBJ2-3	TGTGCCAGCTCCCCCCTCCCGACTACCCGTGACACAGATACGCAGTATTTT	CASSPLPTTRDTDTQYF
TRBV7-2	TRBD2	.	TRBJ2-1	TGTGCCAGCAGCTTAGTGGTGCTAGCGGGAGCTGAGCAGTTCTTC	CASSLVVLAGAEQFF
TRBV4-1	.	.	TRBJ2-1	TGCGCCAGCAGCCAAGATCAGTGGGACTACAATGAGCAGTTCTTC	CASSQDQWDYNEQFF
TRBV30	.	.	TRBJ2-5	TGTGCCTGGAGTGCAGGAAGTGGAGAGACCCAGTACTTC	CAWSAGSGETQYF
TRBV9	.	.	TRBJ1-2	TGTGCCAGCAGCAGTCAAGGGACTCTCTATGGCTACACCTTC	CASSSQGTLYGYTF
TRBV10-3	.	.	TRBJ2-1	TGTGCCACCGGACTATACAATGAGCAGTTCTTC	CATGLYNEQFF
TRBV6-5	TRBD1	once	TRBJ1-1	TGTGCCAGCAGCCTTGACAGGGTAGAAGCTTTCTTT	CASSLDRVEAFF
TRBV19	.	.	TRBJ2-7	TGTGCCAGTAGTATAGATGGAATGCAGGACTACGAGCAGTACTTC	CASSIDGMQDYEQYF
TRBV19	TRBD1	once	TRBJ2-7	TGTGCCAGTAGCGTACAGGGGACCGCTCGCTACGAGCAGTACTTC	CASSVQGTARYEQYF
TRBV10-3	TRBD2	.	TRBJ2-7	TGTGCCACCGGGACTAGCGGGGCGCTCGAGCAGTACTTC	CATGTSGALEQYF
TRBV6-1	.	.	TRBJ2-5	TGTGCCAGCGGTCCGATAGGGGGAGAGACCCAGTACTTC	CASGPIGGETQYF
TRBV5-5	.	.	TRBJ1-5	TGTGCCAGCAGCTTGAGGACAGATCAGCCCCAGCATTTT	CASSLRTDQPQHF
TRBV19	.	.	TRBJ1-4	TGTGCCAGCAAACCGACAGGACAGTGGTCTTTGAAACTGTTTTTT	CASKPTGQWSLKLFF
TRBV7-9	TRBD1	few	TRBJ1-6	TGTGCCAGCAGCTCAGGACAGGGGAAATCACCCCTCCACTTT	CASSSGQGKSPLHF
TRBV28	.	.	TRBJ2-7	TGTGCCAGCAGCCCCTCGCGCCCCACCTACGAGCAGTACTTC	CASSPSRPTYEQYF
TRBV11-2	TRBD1	once	TRBJ2-5	TGTGCCAGCAGCTTAGTTGGGACAGGGGTTCAGACCCAGTACTTC	CASSLVGTGVQTQYF
TRBV10-3	.	few	TRBJ1-1	TGTGCCATCAGTGTGGACACTGAAGCTTTCTTT	CAISVDTEAFF